The present TCR beta chain was sequenced within a study of cytomegalovirus exposure and HLA in healthy donors. Study-level points and caveats: V- and J-gene trimming in TCR beta was tied to a missense DCLRE1C variant by an analysis performed later. DRB1 showed the most TCR associations and HLA-C the fewest in a later analysis, as rates varied by HLA locus. The study designated 150 or so TCR beta chains cytomegalovirus-associated. By a later analysis, the bulk of CMV-associated TCR beta chains appeared HLA-restricted.

In regard to this clone: Antigen specificity is unknown.

It was with 60 Vbeta and 13 Jbeta primers that the PCR ran. The protocol was immunoSEQ multiplex PCR, while the TCRdb copy is restricted to in-frame clones and leaves out a portion. The table lists more than 95,000 clones, approximately 69% of them singletons. The CDR3 is 17 amino acids. V gave up 0 bases and J gave up 1 base, with 11 bases separating them. Per germline, CDR1 SGDLS and CDR2 YYNGEE. The TCR was taken from a man aged 35-49 years in good health and CMV-seropositive. The sequenced material came from PBMCs. The chain combines TRBV9 with TRBJ2-6; D might be TRBD2 (6 bases). CDR3 nucleotides: TGTGCCAGCAGCGTAGCTACGGGAGAATCTGGGGCCAACGTCCTGACTTTC. It is translated as CASSVATGESGANVLTF.